The 30 T cell receptor beta chains below were found in one sample sequenced in a study of T cell repertoires in cytomegalovirus infection. These TCRs are of unknown antigen specificity. TCRdb used MiXCR to reprocess the reads, holding one entry per CDR3 protein. The sample yields some 700,000 distinct CDR3 sequences, 30% to 35% seen once. Sequenced here: cultured PBMCs, sampled from culture after CMV antigen stimulation. The receptors come from a human donor in good health (CMV status not recorded). Some clones in this sample may be carry-over from other donors' samples.

In this sample, this clonotype turned up a few times. The chain recombines TRBV7-6 with TRBJ1-3; 8 bases align to TRBD1. CDR3 size: 14 residues. The trim removed 4 bases at V and 4 bases at J, leaving 3 bases unmatched. The germline V gene encodes CDR1 SGHVS and CDR2 FNYEAQ. The chain's CDR3 is CASSSTGVGNTIYF. CDR3 nucleotide sequence: TGTGCCAGCAGCTCGACAGGGGTAGGAAACACCATATATTTT.

This clonotype came up a few times. The chain uses TRBV6-5 and TRBJ2-5; 9 bases map to TRBD2. Germline V gene lookup returns CDR1 MNHEY and CDR2 SVGAGI. V shed 0 bases, J shed 5 bases, and the junction held 4 bases outside the gene matches. This CDR3 region has 15 residues. The CDR3 protein is CASSYSAGGLETQYF. The CDR3 region has the DNA TGTGCCAGCAGTTACTCTGCGGGGGGGCTGGAGACCCAGTACTTC.

This clonotype was seen a handful of times. The chain recombines TRBV12-3 or TRBV12-4 with TRBJ1-2; D not resolved. The CDR3 is 14 residues long. V lost 0 bases and J lost 3, with 8 bases in between. The chain's CDR3 is CASSLAGPDYGYTF. As DNA, the CDR3 is TGTGCCAGCAGTTTAGCAGGGCCGGACTATGGCTACACCTTC.

This clonotype was observed at least ten times. The chain couples TRBV7-2 to TRBJ1-4; D remains unclear. CDR1 is SGHTA, CDR2 FQGNSA, per germline. The CDR3 loop spans 15 amino acids. V gave up 5 bases and J gave up 4 bases, with 14 bases separating them. The DNA of the CDR3 is TGTGCCAGCAGCCCCCTACCGGGCTTTAATGAAAAACTGTTTTTT. As protein: CASSPLPGFNEKLFF.

The rearrangement links TRBV6-1 to TRBJ2-1; D might be TRBD1 (5 bases). Germline values: CDR1 MNHNS, CDR2 SASEGT. With 6 bases removed from V and 0 bases from J, the gap between germline ends came to 12 bases. This CDR3 spans 15 amino acids. The CDR3 protein is CASSHPGNSYNEQFF. CDR3 DNA sequence: TGTGCCAGCAGCCACCCAGGGAACTCCTACAATGAGCAGTTCTTC.

This chain links TRBV4-3 with TRBJ1-3; D not resolved. Trimming cost V 4 bases and J 0 bases, with 7 bases left between them. The CDR3 is 14 amino acids. Germline V gene lookup returns CDR1 LGHNA and CDR2 YSLEER. CDR3 residues: CASSPANSGNTIYF. CDR3 bases: TGCGCCAGCAGCCCCGCCAACTCTGGAAACACCATATATTTT.

The chain joins TRBV3-1 to TRBJ2-5; TRBD1 agrees at 11 bases. The V gene's germline CDR1 is LGHDT and CDR2 YNNKEL (reference sequence). Germline trimming cut 8 bases from V and 4 bases from J; bases unmatched to any gene: 9. This CDR3 is built from 15 residues. The CDR3 DNA reads as TGTGCCAGCGACCGGGACAGGGGGAGCGGAGAGACCCAGTACTTC. This translates into CASDRDRGSGETQYF.

The chain carries TRBV2 and TRBJ2-5, with 11 bases matching TRBD2. In germline, CDR1 is SNHLY, CDR2 FYNNEI. The CDR3 loop spans 18 amino acids. The ends lost 6 bases at V and 5 bases at J; junction bases unmatched: 17. The CDR3 sequence: CASRLTSGSVVGDETQYF. CDR3 in DNA: TGTGCCAGCAGATTAACTAGCGGGAGTGTTGTTGGGGACGAGACCCAGTACTTC.

The chain carries TRBV7-8 and TRBJ2-7; 7 nucleotides match TRBD1. J lost 6 bases, V lost 5 bases, and 4 bases had no gene match. The CDR3 contains 12 residues. CDR1 SGHVS and CDR2 FQNEAQ come from the germline V gene. In DNA form, the CDR3 reads TGTGCCAGCAGCACAGGGGTCGGCGAGCAGTACTTC. This gives the protein CASSTGVGEQYF.

The chain joins TRBV9 to TRBJ2-7; TRBD2 matches 8 bases. V was pared by 0 bases and J by 1 base, with 3 bases of the junction left unmatched. CDR1 is SGDLS and CDR2 is YYNGEE in the germline V gene. The CDR3 is 15 amino acids. The chain's CDR3 is CASSVAGTRSYEQYF. The CDR3 bases are TGTGCCAGCAGCGTAGCCGGGACTAGATCCTACGAGCAGTACTTC.

This sequence joins TRBV27 and TRBJ2-2; 12 bases match TRBD1. J was trimmed by 7 bases and V by 10 bases; bases with no gene match: 13. This CDR3 has 16 amino acids. Germline CDR1 MNHEY, CDR2 SMNVEV (reference sequence). Written as DNA, the CDR3 is TGTGCCACCCTCCCCCGGGACAGGGGGCCGGGCGGGGAGCTGTTTTTT. This sequence encodes CATLPRDRGPGGELFF.

The chain combines TRBV18 with TRBJ2-7, with TRBD2 matching 9 bases. V lost 1 base, J lost 0 bases, and 4 bases stayed unmatched. CDR1 and CDR2 (germline): KGHSH, LQKENI. The CDR3 runs 16 residues. The CDR3 here is CASSPRASGASYEQYF. CDR3 nucleotides: TGTGCCAGCTCACCACGCGCTAGCGGGGCCTCCTACGAGCAGTACTTC.

The genes are TRBV7-2 and TRBJ2-1; 13 positions match TRBD2. V was clipped by 5 bases and J by 9 bases; unmatched bases: 7. There are 15 residues in the CDR3. Germline V lookup: CDR1 SGHTA, CDR2 FQGNSA. The chain's CDR3 is CASSSGLAGVVEQFF. CDR3 sequence (DNA): TGTGCCAGCAGCAGTGGACTAGCGGGAGTCGTTGAGCAGTTCTTC.

This clonotype was observed a handful of times. V and J are TRBV7-2 and TRBJ2-5; 9 bases are a match to TRBD2. Germline CDR1 reads SGHTA; CDR2 reads FQGNSA. This CDR3 has 15 amino acids. V was pared by 5 bases and J by 5 bases, with 9 bases of the junction left unmatched. The CDR3 DNA reads TGTGCCAGCAGCATCCCAGCGGGAGGAGGCGAGACCCAGTACTTC. This codes for CASSIPAGGGETQYF.

J is TRBJ2-1 and V is TRBV27; D possibly matches TRBD1 or TRBD2 (6 bases each). The CDR3 has 12 residues. Germline assignment: CDR1 MNHEY and CDR2 SMNVEV (reference sequence). The V end lost 3 bases, the J end lost 12 bases, and 12 bases lay between the germline ends. CDR3 sequence (DNA): TGTGCCAGCAGTTTTGGGGGGCGTAGGCAGTTCTTC. Amino acid sequence: CASSFGGRRQFF.

J is TRBJ2-1 and V is TRBV7-2; D remains ambiguous. This CDR3 comprises 18 residues. Germline CDR1 SGHTA, CDR2 FQGNSA. The V end was cut by 2 bases, the J end by 2 bases, with 19 bases between. The CDR3 DNA follows: TGTGCCAGCAGCTTATATACCTCCTCTGGCGGAACCTACAATGAGCAGTTCTTC. This encodes CASSLYTSSGGTYNEQFF. Combining the CDR3 with reference TRBV7-2 and TRBJ2-1 gives the whole variable domain GAGVSQSPSNKVTEKGKDVELRCDPISGHTALYWYRQSLGQGLEFLIYFQGNSAPDKSGLPSDRFSAERTGGSVSTLTIQRTQQEDSAVYLCASSLYTSSGGTYNEQFFGPGTRLTVL.

Of note for this clonotype: A much bigger clone sits one base away, suggesting this may be a read error. This chain uses TRBV7-2 with TRBJ1-1; no clear D. The CDR3 runs 13 residues. Per germline, CDR1 SGHTA and CDR2 FQGNSA. Between the trimmed V and J ends, which lost 4 bases and 3 bases, there was a span of 9 bases. The CDR3 reads CASSYSVDTEAFF. The CDR3 DNA reads as TGTGCCAGCAGCTACAGTGTTGACACTGAAGCTTTCTTT.

This clonotype showed up just a few times. The V call is TRBV20-1, the J call TRBJ2-3; 10 bases line up with TRBD2. Looked up from germline, CDR1 is DFQATT and CDR2 is SNEGSKA (reference sequence). The CDR3 is made up of 17 amino acids. V lost 1 base to trimming and J lost 6 bases; unmatched junction nucleotides: 13. The CDR3 region is CSARGTLAGARSDTQYF. CDR3 DNA: TGCAGTGCTAGAGGAACCCTAGCGGGAGCCCGGTCGGATACGCAGTATTTT.

This clonotype has just a few counts. The rearrangement joins TRBV6-6 to TRBJ2-2; 9 nucleotides match TRBD2. This CDR3 has 12 residues. CDR1 and CDR2 (germline): MNHNY, SVGAGI (reference sequence). V lost 8 bases, J lost 6 bases, and 1 base stayed unmatched. DNA for the CDR3: TGTGCCAGCTTAGCGGGAGCCGGGGAGCTGTTTTTT. As protein: CASLAGAGELFF.

This chain joins TRBV4-3 and TRBJ1-1, with 8 bases lining up with TRBD1. Trimming took 4 bases from V and 5 from J; bases not matched to a gene: 9. This CDR3 region has 15 residues. Germline V CDR1 and CDR2: LGHNA, YSLEER. Written as DNA, the CDR3 is TGCGCCAGCAGCCCCTACAGGGGGGGGAGGACTGAAGCTTTCTTT. Translating gives CASSPYRGGRTEAFF.

The V call is TRBV6-6, the J call TRBJ2-7, with 16 bases that match TRBD2. The CDR3 has 19 residues. V gave up 3 bases and J gave up 0 bases; unmatched junction bases: 8. The germline V gene encodes CDR1 MNHNY and CDR2 SVGAGI (reference sequence). The CDR3 loop is CASSYAPGLAGGFSYEQYF. CDR3 bases: TGTGCCAGCAGTTATGCCCCGGGACTAGCGGGAGGGTTCTCCTACGAGCAGTACTTC.

The chain carries TRBV28 and TRBJ2-1; no clear D. The CDR3 sequence is 15 residues long. The ends were cut back, 3 bases at V and 8 bases at J, with 17 bases in the middle. Germline V gene data show CDR1 as MDHEN and CDR2 as SYDVKM. The CDR3 DNA is TGTGCCAGCAGTTTCACCCTAGTCGTTGGGGATGAGCAGTTCTTC. This translates into CASSFTLVVGDEQFF.

The rearrangement links TRBV10-3 to TRBJ2-5, with D tentatively TRBD1 (5 bases). The CDR3 is made up of 13 amino acids. V was clipped by 2 bases and J by 5 bases, with 9 bases between them. Germline V CDR1 and CDR2: ENHRY, SYGVKD. CDR3 coding DNA: TGTGCCATCAGTGAGCGGACATCCGAGACCCAGTACTTC. Its translation is CAISERTSETQYF.

This clonotype came up a few times. V usage is TRBV6-2 or TRBV6-3 and J usage is TRBJ2-7, with D perhaps TRBD1 (5 bases). There are 13 residues in the CDR3. The V gene's germline CDR1 is MNHEY and CDR2 SVGEGT. Trimming shortened V by 0 bases and J by 10 bases, and 13 bases separated the two germline ends. This CDR3 is CASSYSPDRTQYF. The CDR3 DNA reads as TGTGCCAGCAGTTACTCACCCGACCGGACACAGTACTTC.

The chain couples TRBV4-2 to TRBJ2-7; 9 nucleotides align to TRBD1. With 0 bases clipped from V and 1 base from J, the junction kept 10 bases outside the gene matches. Germline V gene sequence: CDR1 LGHNA, CDR2 YNFKEQ. The CDR3 runs 18 residues. The CDR3 bases are TGTGCCAGCAGCCAAGACCTCTCCGGGACAGGGACATCCTACGAGCAGTACTTC. Translated: CASSQDLSGTGTSYEQYF.

The chain joins TRBV14 to TRBJ1-6; D possibly corresponds to TRBD1 (6 bases). Germline V CDR1 and CDR2: SGHDN, FVKESK. This CDR3 contains 13 residues. The V and J ends lost 4 bases and 11 bases respectively, with 12 bases between them. In DNA, the CDR3 is TGTGCCAGCAGCCGAACAGGGTCGGCACCCCTCCACTTT. It specifies CASSRTGSAPLHF.

This clonotype appeared a few times. The chain is built from TRBV7-8 and TRBJ2-1; D is perhaps TRBD2 (5 bases). The CDR3 contains 16 residues. Germline CDR1 reads SGHVS; CDR2 reads FQNEAQ. The V and J ends lost 5 bases and 4 bases respectively, with 18 bases between them. The CDR3 DNA sequence: TGTGCCAGCAGCCCGGGAACAGCATATGCGTACAATGAGCAGTTCTTC. Translating gives CASSPGTAYAYNEQFF.

The V and J genes are TRBV19 and TRBJ2-1, with TRBD2 matching over 7 bases. The CDR3 runs to 14 residues. V shed 5 bases and J 1 base; nucleotides not matched to a gene: 2. CDR1 and CDR2 (germline): LNHDA, SQIVND (reference sequence). The CDR3 is CASSHGGSYNEQFF. The CDR3 DNA is TGTGCCAGTAGTCACGGGGGGTCCTACAATGAGCAGTTCTTC.

The gene calls are TRBV6-2 or TRBV6-3 and TRBJ2-1; 8 nucleotides align to TRBD1. The length of the CDR3 is 16 residues. Germline V CDR1 and CDR2: MNHEY, SVGEGT. V lost 5 bases, J lost 3 bases, and 9 bases stayed unmatched. CDR3 in amino acids: CASSTPTDRVYNEQFF. In nucleotides, the CDR3 is TGTGCCAGCAGTACCCCCACGGACAGGGTCTACAATGAGCAGTTCTTC.

V is TRBV20-1 and J is TRBJ1-4; 8 bases align to TRBD1. With V trimmed by 0 bases and J by 4 bases, 7 bases remained unmatched. Germline assignment: CDR1 DFQATT and CDR2 SNEGSKA (reference sequence). The CDR3 is 16 residues long. CDR3 sequence reads: CSARDQGTGNNEKLFF. The CDR3, as DNA: TGCAGTGCTAGAGATCAGGGGACAGGAAATAATGAAAAACTGTTTTTT.